This record concerns one T cell receptor (beta chain) sequence. The antigen is unknown. Germline CDR1 and CDR2: SNHLY and FYNNEI. Trimming removed 3 bases from V and 3 bases from J, with 11 bases in between. This CDR3 has 14 residues. Generated by immunoSEQ multiplex PCR, the TCRdb table keeps only in-frame clones and is missing some. The table has 15,000 to 20,000 clones, around 76% seen once. The sample is drawn from a study of neoadjuvant nivolumab and ipilimumab in lung cancer. Study-level points and caveats: Blood richness before therapy tracked richness in tumors resected after neoadjuvant therapy.

The chain recombines TRBV2 with TRBJ1-2, with D tentatively TRBD1 (6 bases). The sequence was obtained from an adult with non-small cell lung cancer. This material consisted of tumor tissue, taken after neoadjuvant nivolumab, alone or with ipilimumab, at or shortly before surgery. CDR3 in DNA: TGTGCCAGCAGTGATGGGGGGCGGTACTATGGCTACACCTTC. Its translation is CASSDGGRYYGYTF.